These 15 T cell receptor beta chains came from one sample sequenced in a study of response to subunit inactivated influenza vaccine. TCRdb recomputed calls from the RT-PCR reads with MiXCR, one row per CDR3 protein. The sample carries 450,000 to 600,000 distinct CDR3 sequences, approximately 15% recorded once. Sequenced here: CD4+ T cells sorted from PBMCs, sampled around 25 months after vaccination. These receptors all stem from a man between 45 and 75 years old who received an inactivated influenza vaccine.

The gene calls are TRBV19 and TRBJ2-7; D possibly corresponds to TRBD1 (5 bases). The CDR3 length is 14 residues. Germline CDR1 is LNHDA and CDR2 is SQIVND (reference sequence). V was trimmed by 3 bases and J by 6 bases, leaving 15 bases between them. The CDR3 sequence: CASSMIPGKGEQYF. The CDR3 DNA reads as TGTGCCAGTAGTATGATCCCAGGGAAGGGCGAGCAGTACTTC.

V gene TRBV25-1 combines with J gene TRBJ2-7, with D possibly being TRBD1 (5 bases). Germline CDR1 reads MGHDK; CDR2 reads SYGVNS. V lost 1 base and J lost 4, with 11 bases in between. The CDR3 runs to 14 residues. The CDR3 nucleotides are TGTGCCAGCAGTGAATCCAGGGTCCGTTACGAGCAGTACTTC. This translates into CASSESRVRYEQYF.

The gene calls are TRBV19 and TRBJ2-7; 7 bases match TRBD1. V shed 5 bases, J shed 6 bases, and the junction held 4 bases outside the gene matches. The CDR3 runs 12 residues. Germline V gives CDR1 LNHDA, CDR2 SQIVND (reference sequence). The CDR3 DNA is TGTGCCAGTAGTTCATCAGGGGGCGAGCAGTACTTC. Translating gives CASSSSGGEQYF.

This clonotype came up a few times. V is TRBV29-1 and J is TRBJ1-2; maybe TRBD1 (6 bases). The CDR3 extends over 12 amino acids. V was pared by 5 bases and J by 7 bases, with 14 bases between. The germline V gene encodes CDR1 SQVTM and CDR2 ANQGSEA. The CDR3 nucleotides read TGCAGCGTTTTGGACAGTCCTGGTGGCTACACCTTC. This codes for CSVLDSPGGYTF.

This clonotype occurred a few times. As DNA, the CDR3 is TGTGCCAGCAGAGTAGCGGGAGGTTTGAATGAGCAGTTCTTC. Protein product: CASRVAGGLNEQFF. The chain joins TRBV12-3 or TRBV12-4 to TRBJ2-1, with 10 bases identical to TRBD2. The V and J ends lost 6 bases and 7 bases, in that order; junction bases with no gene match: 6. The CDR3 spans 14 residues.

The chain links TRBV7-9 to TRBJ1-1; D is unclear. CDR3 size: 10 residues. V gave up 5 bases and J gave up 8 bases, with 6 bases separating them. The germline V gene encodes CDR1 SEHNR and CDR2 FQNEAQ (reference sequence). This CDR3 reads CASSRREAFF. In DNA, the CDR3 is TGTGCCAGCAGCAGGCGCGAAGCTTTCTTT.

The chain couples TRBV18 to TRBJ2-1; D is uncertain. The CDR3 loop spans 14 amino acids. CDR1 is KGHSH and CDR2 is LQKENI in the germline V gene. V gave up 3 bases and J gave up 9 bases, with 15 bases separating them. CDR3 nucleotides: TGTGCCAGCTCACCTTTGCCGGGCCCTAGTGAGCAGTTCTTC. As protein: CASSPLPGPSEQFF.

The V and J genes are TRBV20-1 and TRBJ2-7, with no clear D. V lost 0 bases and J lost 7, with 16 bases in between. The CDR3 covers 14 residues. The germline gives CDR1 DFQATT, CDR2 SNEGSKA (reference sequence). The CDR3 nucleotides read TGCAGTGCTAGAGATCTGGGCGGCCAAGGGGAGCAGTACTTC. Translating gives CSARDLGGQGEQYF.

This clonotype was detected only a few times. The chain carries TRBV11-2 and TRBJ2-1; D is undetermined. The CDR3 spans 15 residues. V was cut by 0 bases and J by 0 bases, with 6 bases left in between. Germline assignment: CDR1 SGHAT and CDR2 FQNNGV. CDR3 nucleotides: TGTGCCAGCAGCTTAGAGGTGCGCTCCTACAATGAGCAGTTCTTC. Translated, it gives CASSLEVRSYNEQFF. Supplemented by reference TRBV11-2 and TRBJ2-1, the full variable domain reads EAGVAQSPRYKIIEKRQSVAFWCNPISGHATLYWYQQILGQGPKLLIQFQNNGVVDDSQLPKDRFSAERLKGVDSTLKIQPAKLEDSAVYLCASSLEVRSYNEQFFGPGTRLTVL.

In this sample, this clonotype turned up a few times. The V and J genes are TRBV5-1 and TRBJ2-5; 7 bases match TRBD1. Per germline, CDR1 SGHRS and CDR2 YFSETQ. This CDR3 region has 15 residues. Unmatched junction bases numbered 6, after V lost 0 bases and J lost 4 bases. The CDR3 loop reads CASSLAEGAGETQYF. The CDR3 DNA sequence: TGCGCCAGCAGCTTGGCCGAGGGGGCGGGAGAGACCCAGTACTTC.

CDR3 sequence (DNA): TGCGCCAGCAGCTTGGCGCCCTCTTCCTCCTACGAGCAGTACTTC. Amino acids: CASSLAPSSSYEQYF. V is TRBV5-1 and J is TRBJ2-7, with unresolved D. V lost 0 bases and J 0 bases, leaving 10 bases between the germline ends. The CDR3 totals 15 residues. CDR1 and CDR2 from the germline V gene are SGHRS and YFSETQ.

This clonotype has more than one count but fewer than ten. This chain connects TRBV20-1 to TRBJ2-2, with 10 bases that match TRBD2. Germline V gene sequence: CDR1 DFQATT, CDR2 SNEGSKA (reference sequence). The CDR3 spans 15 residues. The J segment lost 4 bases and the V segment lost 3 bases, leaving 5 bases of the junction unmatched. CDR3 amino acids: CSASLAGGPTGELFF. The CDR3 DNA is TGCAGTGCTAGTTTAGCGGGAGGCCCCACCGGGGAGCTGTTTTTT.

The chain employs TRBV5-5 and TRBJ2-7; D remains unclear. Germline-derived CDR1 and CDR2 are SGHKS and YYEKEE (reference sequence). Trimming removed 6 bases from V and 2 bases from J, with 15 bases in between. CDR3 length equals 14 residues. This chain's CDR3 is CASNNPDNTYEQYF. Here the CDR3 DNA reads TGTGCCAGCAATAACCCTGACAACACCTACGAGCAGTACTTC.

The V call is TRBV10-3, the J call TRBJ1-4; D remains unclear. This CDR3 has 15 amino acids. The V end lost 0 bases, the J end lost 4 bases, and 9 bases lay between the germline ends. Germline loops: CDR1 ENHRY, CDR2 SYGVKD. CDR3 sequence reads: CAISESRGINEKLFF. The CDR3 coding sequence is TGTGCCATCAGTGAGTCGAGAGGGATTAATGAAAAACTGTTTTTT.

The chain links TRBV20-1 to TRBJ2-7, with D tentatively TRBD1 (6 bases). V lost 4 bases and J lost 0, with 13 bases in between. Germline V CDR1 and CDR2: DFQATT, SNEGSKA (reference sequence). The CDR3 runs 14 residues. The CDR3, as DNA: TGCAGTGCTATTTCTGGGGGCCGCTCCTACGAGCAGTACTTC. Residues: CSAISGGRSYEQYF.